Here is one TCR beta chain with its context. Its antigen is undetermined. The cDNA had a unique molecular identifier and a template-switch universal primer site. Using its own MiXCR run on the 5' RACE reads, TCRdb lists one record per CDR3 protein. Here the sample spans 1.5 million to 2 million distinct CDR3 sequences, 32% being singletons. Losses at the gene ends were 3 bases for V and 4 bases for J; bases not matched to a gene: 7. This CDR3 spans 16 amino acids. This sample is drawn from a study of identical twins. Study conclusions and caveats: Monozygotic twin pairs showed more out-of-frame TCR alpha sharing than models estimated.

The V and J genes are TRBV12-3 or TRBV12-4 and TRBJ2-2; TRBD2 matches 8 bases. The source material was cord blood. The sequence was collected from a newborn girl in good health. The CDR3, as DNA: TGTGCCAGCAGTTTCCCTGGGACTAGGGGCACCGGGGAGCTGTTTTTT. The encoded protein is CASSFPGTRGTGELFF.